Described below is a single T cell receptor (beta chain) sequence and its context. This CDR3 has 15 amino acids. The germline V gene encodes CDR1 LGHNA and CDR2 YNFKEQ. The V segment lost 0 bases and the J segment 4 bases; nucleotides outside the gene matches: 3. These data originate in a study of blood T cell repertoires in COVID-19. Study background: Sites across the United States, Italy and Spain contributed samples from acute and convalescent COVID-19. Sample material is recorded as cDNA or gDNA derived from T cells, B-cell-depleted T cells, or PBMCs.

In the authors' workflow: Quantification of nucleated cells was approximated via reference gene primer amplification. Only in-frame clones appear in the TCRdb table, and some are missing; sequencing was by immunoSEQ multiplex PCR. Clone size and the V and J calls come from that table; the DNA yielded D and trimming. The repertoire includes about 170,000 clones, 80% to 95% of them detected once, and more than 4.5% sits in the top ten. Enrolment of Seattle patients took place during active infection, and they were followed longitudinally. The chain recombines TRBV4-2 with TRBJ2-1; 7 nucleotides line up with TRBD1. Sequences were obtained from peripheral blood. The sequence came from a man aged 25-45 years with COVID-19, enrolled during active disease. This CDR3 is CASSQEGTEYNEQFF. For the CDR3, the DNA is TGTGCCAGCAGCCAAGAGGGGACAGAGTACAATGAGCAGTTCTTC.